The 30 T cell receptor beta chains reported below all come from one sample, sequenced in a study of Ad26.COV2.S vaccination and SARS-CoV-2 variants. Assay: immunoSEQ multiplex PCR; the TCRdb copy retains only in-frame clones and omits some. This sample has fewer than 800,000 clones, with 89% found just once. Treatment denoted: around 19 received Ad26.COV2.S at low or high dose, single or two shots; about five received placebo; per-sample allocation not given. Vaccine and placebo recipients were sampled on day 63 after the first injection. Sequencing used peripheral blood, obtained in a trial of Ad26.COV2.S vaccine versus placebo. Every receptor here comes from a person between 18 and 60 years old who received the Ad26.COV2.S COVID-19 vaccine or a placebo.

This chain links TRBV9 with TRBJ2-5; 10 positions agree with TRBD2. The CDR3 extends over 16 amino acids. Germline V gives CDR1 SGDLS, CDR2 YYNGEE. Trimming took 0 bases from V and 5 from J; bases not matched to a gene: 7. CDR3 loop: CASSVVPSGSRETQYF. Here the CDR3 DNA reads TGTGCCAGCAGCGTAGTGCCTAGCGGGAGCAGGGAGACCCAGTACTTC.

The chain is built from TRBV2 and TRBJ2-7; the D call may be TRBD1 or TRBD2 (5 bases each). The CDR3 contains 12 residues. The V gene lost 2 bases and the J gene lost 5 bases, with 7 bases spanning the gap. Germline V gene lookup returns CDR1 SNHLY and CDR2 FYNNEI. The CDR3 reads CASSESGHEQYF. The CDR3 DNA reads as TGTGCCAGCAGTGAATCGGGGCACGAGCAGTACTTC.

The chain couples TRBV7-2 to TRBJ2-7, with a possible D match to TRBD2 (6 bases). This CDR3 has 13 residues. Germline CDR1 is SGHTA and CDR2 is FQGNSA. V lost 7 bases and J 6 bases, leaving 16 bases between the germline ends. CDR3 in amino acids: CASTPRRGGEQYF. The CDR3 nucleotides read TGTGCCAGCACCCCACGGAGGGGTGGCGAGCAGTACTTC.

The chain couples TRBV3-1 (or the pseudogene TRBV3-2) to TRBJ2-3; unclear D gene. The CDR3 has 12 amino acids. V was pared by 5 bases and J by 5 bases, with 8 bases between. Germline values: CDR1 LGHDT, CDR2 YNNKEL (reference sequence). CDR3 nucleotide sequence: TGTGCCAGCAGCTTTTTAGGAGATACGCAGTATTTT. This encodes CASSFLGDTQYF.

The rearrangement uses TRBV11-2 and TRBJ2-3; TRBD2 aligns across 10 bases. Losses at the gene ends were 1 base for V and 3 bases for J; bases not matched to a gene: 4. The germline V gene encodes CDR1 SGHAT and CDR2 FQNNGV. The CDR3 loop spans 16 amino acids. Here the CDR3 DNA reads TGTGCCAGCAGCTTAGCCTCTAGCGGGAGTACAGATACGCAGTATTTT. Residues: CASSLASSGSTDTQYF.

The chain combines TRBV19 with TRBJ2-1; D possibly uses TRBD1 or TRBD2 (6 bases each). Germline loops: CDR1 LNHDA, CDR2 SQIVND (reference sequence). The CDR3 has 13 residues. V was trimmed by 6 bases and J by 8 bases, leaving 14 bases between them. Here the CDR3 reads CASSRGGRYEQFF. In DNA form, the CDR3 reads TGTGCCAGTAGCAGGGGAGGACGGTATGAGCAGTTCTTC.

The gene calls are TRBV7-9 and TRBJ2-5; the match to TRBD1 covers 7 bases. CDR1 SEHNR and CDR2 FQNEAQ come from the germline V gene (reference sequence). J was trimmed by 5 bases and V by 3 bases; bases with no gene match: 12. This CDR3 comprises 16 residues. CDR3 residues: CASSFSTGSPGETQYF. Here the CDR3 DNA reads TGTGCCAGCAGCTTCTCGACAGGGTCCCCCGGGGAGACCCAGTACTTC.

The chain carries TRBV7-9 and TRBJ2-1; D might be TRBD1 (6 bases). CDR3 length: 12 amino acids. Per the germline V gene, CDR1 is SEHNR and CDR2 is FQNEAQ (reference sequence). Trimming took 5 bases from V and 10 from J, leaving 12 bases between them. CDR3 bases: TGTGCCAGCAGCCTACCAGGGGAGGAGCAGTTCTTC. Translated: CASSLPGEEQFF.

The rearrangement links TRBV19 to TRBJ2-6; no definite D call. V shed 7 bases and J shed 2 bases, with 12 bases lying between them. The germline CDR1 and CDR2 sequences are LNHDA and SQIVND (reference sequence). CDR3 length: 15 residues. The CDR3 protein is CASTEWLAGANVLTF. CDR3 in DNA: TGTGCCAGTACGGAGTGGCTGGCTGGGGCCAACGTCCTGACTTTC. Combining the CDR3 with reference TRBV19 and TRBJ2-6 gives the whole variable domain DGGITQSPKYLFRKEGQNVTLSCEQNLNHDAMYWYRQDPGQGLRLIYYSQIVNDFQKGDIAEGYSVSREKKESFPLTVTSAQKNPTAFYLCASTEWLAGANVLTFGAGSRLTVL.

A word on this clone: The sample carries other DNA sequences with the same CDR3. The chain couples TRBV30 to TRBJ1-5, with TRBD1 matching 7 bases. The CDR3 extends over 14 amino acids. V shed 2 bases, J shed 2 bases, and the junction held 3 bases outside the gene matches. Germline CDR1 reads GTSNPN; CDR2 reads SVGIG (reference sequence). The CDR3 coding sequence is TGTGCCTGGAGTAGAGACAGGGGCAATCAGCCCCAGCATTTT. Translation gives CAWSRDRGNQPQHF. The full variable domain, completed using reference TRBV30 and TRBJ1-5, is SQTIHQWPATLVQPVGSPLSLECTVEGTSNPNLYWYRQAAGRGLQLLFYSVGIGQISSEVPQNLSASRPQDRQFILSSKKLLLSDSGFYLCAWSRDRGNQPQHFGDGTRLSIL.

This sequence joins TRBV18 and TRBJ2-1; 8 bases line up with TRBD2. V dropped 6 bases and J dropped 8; count of bases not matched to a gene: 12. The CDR3 spans 15 residues. From germline, CDR1 is KGHSH and CDR2 LQKENI. The CDR3 loop is CASSPGGAGVDEQFF. In DNA, the CDR3 is TGTGCCAGCTCGCCCGGGGGAGCGGGAGTTGATGAGCAGTTCTTC. The complete variable domain, with remaining parts taken from reference TRBV18 and TRBJ2-1, reads NAGVMQNPRHLVRRRGQEARLRCSPMKGHSHVYWYRQLPEEGLKFMVYLQKENIIDESGMPKERFSAEFPKEGPSILRIQQVVRGDSAAYFCASSPGGAGVDEQFFGPGTRLTVL.

The rearrangement links TRBV19 to TRBJ1-1; D gene unclear. In germline, CDR1 is LNHDA, CDR2 SQIVND (reference sequence). Deletions cut 8 bases from V and 1 base from J, with 14 bases between. CDR3 length: 14 amino acids. The CDR3 region has the DNA TGTGCCAGTGCCCCGGACCGACAGAACACTGAAGCTTTCTTT. It specifies CASAPDRQNTEAFF.

This rearrangement joins TRBV27 to TRBJ2-2; D not certain. CDR3 length: 15 amino acids. V was trimmed by 3 bases and J by 0 bases, leaving 8 bases between them. From germline, CDR1 is MNHEY and CDR2 SMNVEV (reference sequence). CDR3 residues: CASSFGRTNTGELFF. For the CDR3, the DNA is TGTGCCAGCAGTTTTGGCAGGACGAACACCGGGGAGCTGTTTTTT.

This clone was counted a single time. This rearrangement joins TRBV29-1 to TRBJ2-7, with 10 bases fitting TRBD2. CDR3 size: 14 residues. Germline trimming cut 7 bases from V and 0 bases from J; bases unmatched to any gene: 6. The V gene's germline CDR1 is SQVTM and CDR2 ANQGSEA. In nucleotides, the CDR3 is TGCAGCGCCACGGGGACTAGCGCCTCCTACGAGCAGTACTTC. Translation: CSATGTSASYEQYF.

This chain uses TRBV2 with TRBJ1-4; TRBD1 matches 8 bases. The germline gives CDR1 SNHLY, CDR2 FYNNEI. Trimming cost V 4 bases and J 11 bases; bases outside gene matches: 3. The CDR3 spans 12 residues. CDR3 DNA sequence: TGTGCCAGCAGTGGGAACAGGGGGAAACTGTTTTTT. This codes for CASSGNRGKLFF.

The DNA for the CDR3 is TGTGCCAGCTCACCCTGGGACAGGGACGGGTCCTACGAGCAGTACTTC. It translates to CASSPWDRDGSYEQYF. This sequence joins TRBV18 and TRBJ2-7; 9 nucleotides match TRBD1. Germline CDR1 is KGHSH and CDR2 is LQKENI. The V segment lost 3 bases and the J segment 1 base; nucleotides outside the gene matches: 7. The CDR3 has 16 residues.

This chain uses TRBV7-8 with TRBJ2-7, with 7 bases aligning to TRBD1. The trim removed 5 bases at V and 1 base at J, leaving 2 bases unmatched. This CDR3 is built from 13 residues. Germline lookup yields CDR1 SGHVS and CDR2 FQNEAQ. The CDR3 protein is CASSPGQSYEQYF. The CDR3 region has the DNA TGTGCCAGCAGCCCGGGACAGTCCTACGAGCAGTACTTC.

The chain combines TRBV14 with TRBJ1-6; D unclear. The CDR3 contains 13 residues. Per the germline V gene, CDR1 is SGHDN and CDR2 is FVKESK. With 0 bases removed from V and 10 bases from J, the gap between germline ends came to 7 bases. CDR3 sequence reads: CASSQDLESPLHF. The CDR3 DNA follows: TGTGCCAGCAGCCAAGATCTGGAGTCACCCCTCCACTTT.

V gene TRBV7-9 combines with J gene TRBJ2-3; tentative D call: TRBD1 (5 bases). The CDR3 is made up of 18 amino acids. The germline V and J ends were trimmed by 2 bases and 2 bases, with 20 bases remaining between them. Germline V gives CDR1 SEHNR, CDR2 FQNEAQ (reference sequence). CDR3 nucleotides: TGTGCCAGCAGCTTATTTTTGCGGTTCTACAGGACCACAGATACGCAGTATTTT. It translates to CASSLFLRFYRTTDTQYF.

The rearrangement links TRBV11-3 to TRBJ2-1; the D gene could be TRBD1 or TRBD2 (5 bases each). Trimming left V 2 bases short and J 9 bases short, with 8 bases between. This CDR3 is 12 amino acids long. In germline, CDR1 is SGHNT, CDR2 YENEEA. In DNA, the CDR3 is TGTGCCAGCAGCTTAAGTGGGACTGAGCAGTTCTTC. It translates to CASSLSGTEQFF.

This clone was seen a single time. The chain uses TRBV12-2 and TRBJ1-3. TRBV12-2 is labeled a pseudogene. This CDR3 contains 15 residues. The CDR3 sequence is CASRWTLSSGNTIYF. In nucleotides, the CDR3 is TGTGCAAGTCGCTGGACCTTGAGCTCTGGAAACACCATATATTTT.

The gene calls are TRBV14 and TRBJ2-2; D gene unclear. The length of the CDR3 is 13 residues. Germline loops: CDR1 SGHDN, CDR2 FVKESK. Trimming shortened V by 3 bases and J by 5 bases, and 7 bases separated the two germline ends. The CDR3 DNA is TGTGCCAGCAGCCAGGAACAGACCGGGGAGCTGTTTTTT. This sequence encodes CASSQEQTGELFF.

The chain recombines TRBV7-7 with TRBJ1-4, with 9 bases identical to TRBD1. Unmatched junction bases numbered 2, after V lost 1 base and J lost 5 bases. The germline V gene has CDR1 SSHAT and CDR2 FNYEAQ (reference sequence). This CDR3 contains 15 residues. The CDR3 DNA sequence: TGTGCCAGCAGCTTAGGGGACAGGGAAAATGAAAAACTGTTTTTT. As protein: CASSLGDRENEKLFF.

V gene TRBV30 combines with J gene TRBJ1-1; perhaps TRBD1 as D (5 bases). CDR1 and CDR2 from the germline V gene are GTSNPN and SVGIG (reference sequence). V was cut by 5 bases and J by 4 bases, with 17 bases left in between. This CDR3 region has 14 residues. The DNA of the CDR3 is TGTGCCTGGGACCGCTGGGGGGGTGGCACTGAAGCTTTCTTT. It is translated as CAWDRWGGGTEAFF. Full variable domain (missing parts from reference TRBV30 and TRBJ1-1): SQTIHQWPATLVQPVGSPLSLECTVEGTSNPNLYWYRQAAGRGLQLLFYSVGIGQISSEVPQNLSASRPQDRQFILSSKKLLLSDSGFYLCAWDRWGGGTEAFFGQGTRLTVV.

This chain joins TRBV18 and TRBJ2-6; TRBD1 matches 7 bases. V lost 5 bases, J lost 0 bases, and 1 base stayed unmatched. In germline, CDR1 is KGHSH, CDR2 LQKENI. The CDR3 spans 15 residues. The chain's CDR3 is CASSTGVSGANVLTF. CDR3 nucleotide sequence: TGTGCCAGCTCAACAGGGGTCTCTGGGGCCAACGTCCTGACTTTC.

The J gene is TRBJ2-2, the V gene TRBV7-2, with D unresolved. The CDR3 runs to 15 residues. Germline values: CDR1 SGHTA, CDR2 FQGNSA. Trimming removed 5 bases at V and 0 bases at J, with 10 bases between. CDR3 sequence: CASSPFLANTGELFF. CDR3 coding DNA: TGTGCCAGCAGCCCCTTCCTGGCGAACACCGGGGAGCTGTTTTTT.

In DNA form, the CDR3 reads TGTGCCAGCAGCGTCTCGGACAGGAACAATGAGCAGTTCTTC. Protein sequence: CASSVSDRNNEQFF. The chain has TRBV9 and TRBJ2-1; TRBD1 agrees at 7 bases. The CDR3 runs to 14 residues. V was clipped by 2 bases and J by 5 bases; unmatched bases: 4. Per germline, CDR1 SGDLS and CDR2 YYNGEE.

This clone appeared a single time. The chain carries TRBV2 and TRBJ1-4; D unresolved. Looked up from germline, CDR1 is SNHLY and CDR2 is FYNNEI. The CDR3 contains 12 residues. With 8 bases removed from V and 8 bases from J, the gap between germline ends came to 12 bases. CDR3 residues: CASQDRKEKLFF. The CDR3, as DNA: TGTGCCAGCCAGGACCGAAAGGAAAAACTGTTTTTT. Supplemented by reference TRBV2 and TRBJ1-4, the full variable domain reads EPEVTQTPSHQVTQMGQEVILRCVPISNHLYFYWYRQILGQKVEFLVSFYNNEISEKSEIFDDQFSVERPDGSNFTLKIRSTKLEDSAMYFCASQDRKEKLFFGSGTQLSVL.

This clone was detected a few times. J is TRBJ2-5 and V is TRBV5-6, with D possibly matching TRBD1 (5 bases). The V gene's germline CDR1 is SGHDT and CDR2 YYEEEE. CDR3 length equals 14 residues. With 1 base removed from V and 5 bases from J, the gap between germline ends came to 12 bases. This CDR3 is CASSLYGPGETQYF. CDR3 nucleotide sequence: TGTGCCAGCAGCTTGTATGGGCCAGGGGAGACCCAGTACTTC.

The chain has TRBV11-3 and TRBJ1-5; D is possibly TRBD1 (6 bases). Germline loops: CDR1 SGHNT, CDR2 YENEEA. Trimming pared 8 bases from V and 1 base from J, leaving 15 bases between. CDR3 size: 15 residues. CDR3 amino acids: CASRGGPGSNQPQHF. The CDR3 region has the DNA TGTGCCAGCCGGGGGGGGCCAGGGAGCAATCAGCCCCAGCATTTT.